The 13 T cell receptor beta chains listed next were all sequenced from one sample in a study of shared clonotypes between healthy human individuals. The method was immunoSEQ multiplex PCR; TCRdb's version includes in-frame clones alone and lacks a portion of them. The table lists about 980,000 clones, approximately 76% of them singletons, with over 1.3% in the top ten. The specimen was memory CD4+ T cells sorted from blood. Subset defined: CD45RA-negative fraction. The receptor set was obtained from a man between 18 and 29 years old in good health.

This chain uses TRBV5-1 with TRBJ2-7; 8 bases map to TRBD1. CDR1 is SGHRS and CDR2 is YFSETQ in the germline V gene. J was trimmed by 0 bases and V by 1 base; bases with no gene match: 6. The CDR3 length is 16 residues. DNA for the CDR3: TGCGCCAGCAGCTTGTTCGGACAGGGCGTCTCCTACGAGCAGTACTTC. It translates to CASSLFGQGVSYEQYF.

The sample holds a few counts of this clone. The chain joins TRBV6-1 to TRBJ1-5; 8 bases align to TRBD1. CDR1 MNHNS and CDR2 SASEGT come from the germline V gene. Germline trimming cut 6 bases from V and 3 bases from J; bases unmatched to any gene: 7. The CDR3 contains 15 residues. CDR3 sequence: CASSYNRGDNQPQHF. The CDR3 nucleotides read TGTGCCAGCAGCTATAACAGGGGGGACAATCAGCCCCAGCATTTT.

CDR3 region: CASSFSTLGANVLTF. The CDR3 DNA sequence: TGTGCCAGCAGCTTTTCCACCCTGGGGGCCAACGTCCTGACTTTC. The J gene is TRBJ2-6, the V gene TRBV5-4; D call uncertain. The CDR3 runs to 15 residues. V was clipped by 2 bases and J by 4 bases, with 10 bases between them. CDR1 is SGHNT, CDR2 YYREEE, per germline (reference sequence).

Of note for this clone: Distinct nucleotide sequences in the sample also encode this CDR3. V is TRBV2 and J is TRBJ1-6; D call uncertain. Germline CDR1 SNHLY, CDR2 FYNNEI. This CDR3 comprises 16 residues. V was pared by 4 bases and J by 0 bases, with 10 bases between. CDR3 residues: CASSGARSSYNSPLHF. CDR3 DNA: TGTGCCAGCAGTGGCGCCAGGAGCTCCTATAATTCACCCCTCCACTTT. The entire variable domain, with the rest obtained from reference TRBV2 and TRBJ1-6, is as follows: EPEVTQTPSHQVTQMGQEVILRCVPISNHLYFYWYRQILGQKVEFLVSFYNNEISEKSEIFDDQFSVERPDGSNFTLKIRSTKLEDSAMYFCASSGARSSYNSPLHFGNGTRLTVT.

The chain is built from TRBV19 and TRBJ1-5; 9 bases line up with TRBD1. Germline V CDR1 and CDR2: LNHDA, SQIVND (reference sequence). Losses at the gene ends were 4 bases for V and 6 bases for J; bases not matched to a gene: 10. The CDR3 covers 16 residues. In DNA form, the CDR3 reads TGTGCCAGTAGTACCTCCGGGACAGGGACGGGTCAGCCCCAGCATTTT. Translated: CASSTSGTGTGQPQHF.

As regards this clone: A much larger clone lies a single base off, so this may be a read error. Within the sample, other DNA sequences also encode this same CDR3. The chain carries TRBV18 and TRBJ2-5; D gene ambiguous. CDR3 length: 13 amino acids. Germline CDR1 KGHSH, CDR2 LQKENI. Trimming removed 3 bases at V and 0 bases at J, with 5 bases between. CDR3 DNA: TGTGCCAGCTCACCCCCAAACCAAGAGACCCAGTACTTC. Amino acids: CASSPPNQETQYF.

The chain carries TRBV10-3 and TRBJ2-5, with D tentatively TRBD2 (5 bases). V lost 3 bases and J 4 bases, leaving 9 bases between the germline ends. The CDR3 length is 13 residues. In germline, CDR1 is ENHRY, CDR2 SYGVKD. The DNA for the CDR3 is TGTGCCATCAGTGAAACTAGTGGAGAGACCCAGTACTTC. This codes for CAISETSGETQYF.

The chain has TRBV15 and TRBJ2-7; D not resolved. The CDR3 is made up of 12 amino acids. Germline V gene sequence: CDR1 LNHNV, CDR2 YYDKDF (reference sequence). Trimming pared 0 bases from V and 7 bases from J, leaving 7 bases between. The chain's CDR3 is CATSRDGREQYF. CDR3 DNA sequence: TGTGCCACCAGCAGAGATGGAAGGGAGCAGTACTTC.

This chain joins TRBV7-2 and TRBJ2-1; TRBD2 aligns across 9 bases. Trimming at V came to 7 bases and at J to 10 bases, leaving 14 bases not matched to a gene. The CDR3 consists of 15 residues. CDR1 is SGHTA and CDR2 is FQGNSA in the germline V gene. The CDR3 region has the DNA TGTGCCAGCAAGGGAGATAGCGGGAGTCGGGGCGAGCAGTTCTTC. Protein: CASKGDSGSRGEQFF.

The V call is TRBV6-5, the J call TRBJ2-3; D is ambiguous. With 2 bases removed from V and 2 bases from J, the gap between germline ends came to 8 bases. Germline CDR1 reads MNHEY; CDR2 reads SVGAGI. This CDR3 has 14 amino acids. In nucleotides, the CDR3 is TGTGCCAGCAGTTACGATACTATCACAGATACGCAGTATTTT. Amino acids: CASSYDTITDTQYF.

This chain joins TRBV27 and TRBJ2-3; perhaps TRBD2 as D (6 bases). V gave up 0 bases and J gave up 9 bases, with 19 bases separating them. The CDR3 has 16 residues. Looked up from germline, CDR1 is MNHEY and CDR2 is SMNVEV (reference sequence). CDR3 DNA sequence: TGTGCCAGCAGTTTATCGGGCAGGGCGGGGAAGATAACGCAGTATTTT. Amino acid sequence: CASSLSGRAGKITQYF.

CDR3 sequence: CASSPRGTEFYEQYF. In DNA, the CDR3 is TGTGCCAGCAGTCCTAGAGGGACAGAATTCTACGAGCAGTACTTC. The chain joins TRBV6-5 to TRBJ2-7; 7 nucleotides align to TRBD1. Looked up from germline, CDR1 is MNHEY and CDR2 is SVGAGI. V lost 5 bases and J lost 3; bases outside the gene matches: 10. The CDR3 contains 15 residues.

The V call is TRBV2, the J call TRBJ1-6; D is ambiguous. V lost 7 bases and J 7 bases, leaving 11 bases between the germline ends. Germline CDR1 reads SNHLY; CDR2 reads FYNNEI. This CDR3 is 13 amino acids long. The CDR3 DNA follows: TGTGCCAGCAAGGCAGGACCCAATTCACCCCTCCACTTT. It translates to CASKAGPNSPLHF.